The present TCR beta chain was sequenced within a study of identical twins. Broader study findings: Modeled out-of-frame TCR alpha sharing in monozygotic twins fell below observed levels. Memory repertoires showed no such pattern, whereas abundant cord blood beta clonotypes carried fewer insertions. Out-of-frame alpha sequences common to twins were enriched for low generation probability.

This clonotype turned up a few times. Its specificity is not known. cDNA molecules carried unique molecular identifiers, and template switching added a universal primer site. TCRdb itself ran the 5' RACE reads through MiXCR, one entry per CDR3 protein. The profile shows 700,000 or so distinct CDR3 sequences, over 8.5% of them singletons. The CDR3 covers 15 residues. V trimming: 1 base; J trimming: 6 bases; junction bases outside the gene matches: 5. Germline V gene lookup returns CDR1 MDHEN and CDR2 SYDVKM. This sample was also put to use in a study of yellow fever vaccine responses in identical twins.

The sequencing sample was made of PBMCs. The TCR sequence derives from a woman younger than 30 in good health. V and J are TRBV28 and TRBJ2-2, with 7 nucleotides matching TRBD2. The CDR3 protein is CASSLSAGSAGELFF. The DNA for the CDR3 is TGTGCCAGCAGTTTATCAGCGGGATCGGCCGGGGAGCTGTTTTTT.